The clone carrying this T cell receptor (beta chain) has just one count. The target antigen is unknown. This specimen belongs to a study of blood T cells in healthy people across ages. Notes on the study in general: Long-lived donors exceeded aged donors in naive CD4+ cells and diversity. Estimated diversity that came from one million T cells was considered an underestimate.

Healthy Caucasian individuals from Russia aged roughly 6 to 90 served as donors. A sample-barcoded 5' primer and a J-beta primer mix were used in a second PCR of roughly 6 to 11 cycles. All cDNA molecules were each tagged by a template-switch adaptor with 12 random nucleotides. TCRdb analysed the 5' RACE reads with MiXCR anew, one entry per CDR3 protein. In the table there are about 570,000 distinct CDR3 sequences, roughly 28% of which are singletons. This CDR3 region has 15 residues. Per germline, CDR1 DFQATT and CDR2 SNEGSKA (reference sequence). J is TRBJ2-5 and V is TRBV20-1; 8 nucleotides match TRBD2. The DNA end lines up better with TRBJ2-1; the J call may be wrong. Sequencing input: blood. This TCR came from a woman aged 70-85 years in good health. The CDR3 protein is CSASLLAEAYNEQFF. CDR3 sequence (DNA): TGCAGTGCTAGTCTACTAGCGGAAGCCTACAATGAGCAGTTCTTC.